These 22 T cell receptor beta chains were all obtained from the same sample, sequenced in a study of memory CD4+ T cells and cytomegalovirus serostatus. The sort gate was single viable CD3+CD4+CD8-CD45RO+ cells for memory CD4+ T cells. Profiled with immunoSEQ multiplex PCR; TCRdb holds only in-frame clones, not every one. The table lists about 58,000 clones, approximately 82% of them singletons. Sequences were obtained from memory CD4+ T cells from blood. These TCRs come from an adult in good health and CMV-seronegative. Some clones in this sample may be carry-over from other donors' samples.

This clone was recorded a few times. V is TRBV2 and J is TRBJ2-1; D might be TRBD2 (6 bases). Germline V gives CDR1 SNHLY, CDR2 FYNNEI. The length of the CDR3 is 16 residues. V was trimmed by 10 bases and J by 9 bases, leaving 28 bases between them. CDR3 DNA sequence: TGTGCCACCTCCCGTCAGACAGCGGGCGGTGGGGGTGAGCAGTTCTTC. This gives the protein CATSRQTAGGGGEQFF.

Here the CDR3 DNA reads TGTGCCAGCTCACCTCCCGGGACAGGGACCGACGAGCAGTACTTC. Translation: CASSPPGTGTDEQYF. This rearrangement joins TRBV18 to TRBJ2-7; 9 bases map to TRBD1. V lost 3 bases and J lost 5; bases outside the gene matches: 8. Looked up from germline, CDR1 is KGHSH and CDR2 is LQKENI. The CDR3 extends over 15 amino acids.

This chain joins TRBV6-6 and TRBJ1-4; 8 nucleotides agree with TRBD1. The germline V gene has CDR1 MNHNY and CDR2 SVGAGI (reference sequence). The CDR3 extends over 13 amino acids. V was clipped by 5 bases and J by 5 bases; unmatched bases: 1. The CDR3 region has the DNA TGTGCCAGCAGTGACAGGGGAAATGAAAAACTGTTTTTT. It yields the protein CASSDRGNEKLFF.

This clone was counted only a few times. The gene calls are TRBV6-5 and TRBJ1-6, with TRBD1 matching over 8 bases. The germline CDR1 and CDR2 sequences are MNHEY and SVGAGI. The CDR3 is made up of 15 amino acids. With V trimmed by 3 bases and J by 7 bases, 5 bases remained unmatched. The chain's CDR3 is CASSYRQGHNSPLHF. CDR3 DNA: TGTGCCAGCAGTTATAGACAGGGGCACAATTCACCCCTCCACTTT.

The chain joins TRBV7-2 to TRBJ2-3; 7 positions match TRBD1. J was trimmed by 4 bases and V by 1 base; bases with no gene match: 5. The germline V gene encodes CDR1 SGHTA and CDR2 FQGNSA. This CDR3 has 15 amino acids. This CDR3 is CASSLVRGPADTQYF. The CDR3 DNA reads TGTGCCAGCAGCTTAGTTAGGGGGCCGGCAGATACGCAGTATTTT.

The V and J genes are TRBV2 and TRBJ2-5; 7 bases match TRBD1. The J segment lost 5 bases and the V segment lost 6 bases, leaving 12 bases of the junction unmatched. The germline V gene has CDR1 SNHLY and CDR2 FYNNEI. The CDR3 runs 15 residues. CDR3 in DNA: TGTGCCAGCAGCCTGAACAGGGGAGTCGGGGAGACCCAGTACTTC. It codes for CASSLNRGVGETQYF.

V and J are TRBV2 and TRBJ1-1, with D unresolved. CDR1 and CDR2 (germline): SNHLY, FYNNEI. The CDR3 spans 13 residues. The V end was cut by 7 bases, the J end by 1 base, with 10 bases between. CDR3 protein: CASNGRPNTEAFF. DNA of the CDR3: TGTGCCAGCAATGGACGCCCGAACACTGAAGCTTTCTTT.

The genes are TRBV7-8 and TRBJ2-7, with 9 bases aligning to TRBD1. Germline V gene data show CDR1 as SGHVS and CDR2 as FQNEAQ. CDR3 size: 14 residues. V was clipped by 1 base and J by 5 bases; unmatched bases: 3. CDR3 sequence (DNA): TGTGCCAGCAGCTTAGTGGGACAGGGCAACGAGCAGTACTTC. Encoded protein: CASSLVGQGNEQYF.

The chain joins TRBV11-2 to TRBJ2-3; no clear D. The CDR3 is 15 residues long. Germline assignment: CDR1 SGHAT and CDR2 FQNNGV. V dropped 5 bases and J dropped 0 bases, with 12 bases sitting between them. The CDR3 DNA is TGTGCCAGCAGCCCCTTAATATCTAGCACAGATACGCAGTATTTT. It codes for CASSPLISSTDTQYF.

V and J are TRBV5-6 and TRBJ2-7; 7 positions match TRBD1. The V gene end was trimmed by 5 bases and the J gene end by 4 bases; junction bases not matched to a gene: 3. The CDR3 spans 12 residues. Germline V gene sequence: CDR1 SGHDT, CDR2 YYEEEE. The CDR3, as DNA: TGTGCCAGCAGTACGACAGGGTACGAGCAGTACTTC. Its translation is CASSTTGYEQYF.

The chain is built from TRBV27 and TRBJ1-2; D not resolved. Trimming pared 4 bases from V and 4 bases from J, leaving 10 bases between. CDR3 size: 13 residues. The V gene's germline CDR1 is MNHEY and CDR2 SMNVEV (reference sequence). CDR3 nucleotide sequence: TGTGCCAGCAGTTATTCTGGATCCTATGGCTACACCTTC. Amino acids: CASSYSGSYGYTF.

A single count supports this clone. This rearrangement joins TRBV5-1 to TRBJ2-5; TRBD2 matches at 7 bases. Germline CDR1 and CDR2: SGHRS and YFSETQ. V dropped 4 bases and J dropped 9; count of bases not matched to a gene: 15. This CDR3 region has 15 residues. CDR3 coding DNA: TGCGCCAGCAGCCTGTGGGACTCCGATGGGGGGGCCCAGTACTTC. It yields the protein CASSLWDSDGGAQYF.

The V gene is TRBV5-1, the J gene TRBJ2-3, with 9 bases lining up with TRBD2. Germline assignment: CDR1 SGHRS and CDR2 YFSETQ. The CDR3 covers 16 residues. V shed 0 bases and J 4 bases; nucleotides not matched to a gene: 6. The CDR3 sequence: CASSLVAGGPSDTQYF. CDR3 coding DNA: TGCGCCAGCAGCTTGGTGGCGGGAGGGCCTTCAGATACGCAGTATTTT.

This clone was found a few times. The rearrangement joins TRBV2 to TRBJ2-2; 10 bases map to TRBD2. The germline gives CDR1 SNHLY, CDR2 FYNNEI. This CDR3 is built from 14 residues. Trimming removed 7 bases from V and 4 bases from J; junction bases left unmatched: 3. The chain's CDR3 is CASMGLAPTGELFF. The CDR3 bases are TGTGCCAGCATGGGACTAGCGCCCACCGGGGAGCTGTTTTTT.

V usage is TRBV27 and J usage is TRBJ1-2; D perhaps matches TRBD1 (5 bases). Germline CDR1 reads MNHEY; CDR2 reads SMNVEV (reference sequence). V was clipped by 5 bases and J by 1 base, with 17 bases between them. CDR3 length: 16 amino acids. In DNA, the CDR3 is TGTGCCAGCAGTGCCCTGAGGGGTTTGGATAACTATGGCTACACCTTC. Translation gives CASSALRGLDNYGYTF.

This rearrangement joins TRBV19 to TRBJ2-1; TRBD2 aligns across 8 bases. Germline CDR1 LNHDA, CDR2 SQIVND (reference sequence). CDR3 length: 17 residues. V gave up 5 bases and J gave up 0 bases; unmatched junction bases: 9. The CDR3 is CASSETSAGSSYNEQFF. For the CDR3, the DNA is TGTGCCAGTAGTGAGACTAGCGCGGGTAGCTCCTACAATGAGCAGTTCTTC.

This sequence joins TRBV21-1 and TRBJ1-6; the DNA was not used to check the table's D call, TRBD1. TRBV21-1 corresponds to a pseudogene. The CDR3 length is 16 residues. In DNA, the CDR3 is TGTGCCAGCACCAGACAGGGGCCATCCTATAATTCACCCCTCCACTTT. The encoded protein is CASTRQGPSYNSPLHF.

This chain joins TRBV11-2 and TRBJ1-1; D uncertain. V gave up 1 base and J gave up 2 bases, with 5 bases separating them. CDR3 size: 13 residues. Germline values: CDR1 SGHAT, CDR2 FQNNGV. CDR3 nucleotides: TGTGCCAGCAGCTTAGGTGTTAACACTGAAGCTTTCTTT. This codes for CASSLGVNTEAFF.

The chain has TRBV28 and TRBJ2-4; 10 bases are a match to TRBD1. With V trimmed by 4 bases and J by 6 bases, 3 bases remained unmatched. The CDR3 spans 14 residues. Germline CDR1 MDHEN, CDR2 SYDVKM. The CDR3 DNA reads TGTGCCAGCAGTTCAGACAGGGGGCGAAACATTCAGTACTTC. It yields the protein CASSSDRGRNIQYF.

This clone was observed once. The chain employs TRBV5-4 and TRBJ1-3; 8 bases line up with TRBD1. The CDR3 contains 16 residues. Looked up from germline, CDR1 is SGHNT and CDR2 is YYREEE (reference sequence). Losses at the gene ends were 0 bases for V and 3 bases for J; bases not matched to a gene: 5. CDR3 amino acids: CASSLGQGTGGNTIYF. The CDR3, as DNA: TGTGCCAGCAGCTTGGGACAGGGGACGGGTGGAAACACCATATATTTT.

The J gene is TRBJ2-2, the V gene TRBV4-2; a weak D match, TRBD1 (6 bases). V shed 4 bases and J shed 6 bases, with 15 bases lying between them. The CDR3 length is 15 residues. The germline CDR1 and CDR2 sequences are LGHNA and YNFKEQ. In DNA form, the CDR3 reads TGTGCCAGCAGCCCAGTAGGGGGTCGTCCCGGGGAGCTGTTTTTT. Translated: CASSPVGGRPGELFF.

This chain joins TRBV7-2 and TRBJ2-2, with 7 bases aligning to TRBD1. CDR3 length: 15 residues. CDR1 is SGHTA, CDR2 FQGNSA, per germline. The trim removed 2 bases at V and 6 bases at J, leaving 6 bases unmatched. The CDR3 sequence is CASSLKGQGAGELFF. CDR3 in DNA: TGTGCCAGCAGCTTAAAGGGGCAGGGGGCCGGGGAGCTGTTTTTT.